A single sample gave rise to the 25 T cell receptor beta chains below, sequenced in a study of T cells in tuberculosis. Cells were sorted from thawed PBMC rested overnight and stained with GMM-loaded CD1B tetramer, viability dye and anti-CD3. The CD1B tetramers carried C32 glucose monomycolate purified from Rhodococcus equi. Sequencing was performed with immunoSEQ multiplex PCR; in TCRdb, only in-frame clones are kept and a portion is missing. The table has 55,000 to 65,000 clones, 81% seen once. The specimen was CD1b-GMM tetramer-negative cells sorted from PBMCs. The receptors come from an adult woman with latent tuberculosis.

The V call is TRBV7-2, the J call TRBJ1-2; a possible D gene is TRBD1 (5 bases). With 4 bases removed from V and 7 bases from J, the gap between germline ends came to 19 bases. There are 15 residues in the CDR3. Germline V gives CDR1 SGHTA, CDR2 FQGNSA. As DNA, the CDR3 is TGTGCCAGCAGCTCTGGGCGGCAGGGCATTTCTGGCTACACCTTC. Residues: CASSSGRQGISGYTF.

In this sample, this clone turned up a few times. The rearrangement links TRBV20-1 to TRBJ1-2; D may be TRBD1 (6 bases). Trimming shortened V by 3 bases and J by 8 bases, and 10 bases separated the two germline ends. The germline CDR1 and CDR2 sequences are DFQATT and SNEGSKA (reference sequence). This CDR3 spans 11 amino acids. In DNA, the CDR3 is TGCAGTGCTAGTAGGGGGAGCGGCTACACCTTC. Translation: CSASRGSGYTF.

The chain uses TRBV25-1 and TRBJ1-5, with unresolved D. The CDR3 totals 14 residues. V lost 1 base to trimming and J lost 3 bases, with 7 bases between them. Per the germline V gene, CDR1 is MGHDK and CDR2 is SYGVNS. The CDR3 DNA follows: TGTGCCAGCAGTGAATCGGGGTACAATCAGCCCCAGCATTTT. Its translation: CASSESGYNQPQHF.

The chain couples TRBV5-1 to TRBJ1-3; 8 bases fit TRBD1. The CDR3 contains 17 residues. V was clipped by 3 bases and J by 2 bases; unmatched bases: 10. Germline CDR1 SGHRS, CDR2 YFSETQ. The chain's CDR3 is CASSSGTGSKAGNTIYF. CDR3 in DNA: TGCGCCAGCAGCTCCGGGACAGGTAGTAAAGCTGGAAACACCATATATTTT.

This sequence joins TRBV5-1 and TRBJ1-1; 7 nucleotides align to TRBD1. Germline CDR1 reads SGHRS; CDR2 reads YFSETQ. The CDR3 covers 16 residues. J gave up 7 bases and V 3 bases, and 15 bases lay outside the gene matches. In nucleotides, the CDR3 is TGCGCCAGCAGCTCACAGGGGACACTTACGTCGGGTGAAGCTTTCTTT. This encodes CASSSQGTLTSGEAFF.

The V call is TRBV15, the J call TRBJ2-2; 9 bases align to TRBD2. V dropped 0 bases and J dropped 2; count of bases not matched to a gene: 10. Germline V lookup: CDR1 LNHNV, CDR2 YYDKDF (reference sequence). The CDR3 is 19 residues long. Written as DNA, the CDR3 is TGTGCCACCAGCAGAGATCCCCTAGCGGGGAGGGCCAACACCGGGGAGCTGTTTTTT. It is translated as CATSRDPLAGRANTGELFF.

This clone was recorded many times. The V gene is TRBV28, the J gene TRBJ2-7; tentative D call: TRBD2 (6 bases). The germline V gene encodes CDR1 MDHEN and CDR2 SYDVKM. V was shortened by 3 bases and J by 7 bases, with 10 bases between the two germline ends. CDR3 size: 12 residues. CDR3 DNA sequence: TGTGCCAGCAGTTTGCGGGGCAGGGAGCAGTACTTC. Amino acid sequence: CASSLRGREQYF.

The J gene is TRBJ1-2, the V gene TRBV27; 7 nucleotides align to TRBD1. CDR3 length: 12 amino acids. Germline V gene sequence: CDR1 MNHEY, CDR2 SMNVEV (reference sequence). Losses at the gene ends were 6 bases for V and 7 bases for J; bases not matched to a gene: 5. CDR3 sequence: CASRSQGGGYTF. Here the CDR3 DNA reads TGTGCCAGCAGGAGCCAGGGGGGTGGCTACACCTTC.

This clone has only a few counts. V gene TRBV14 combines with J gene TRBJ1-3, with a possible D match to TRBD1 (6 bases). Germline V gives CDR1 SGHDN, CDR2 FVKESK. The CDR3 has 16 residues. V lost 4 bases and J lost 0, with 13 bases in between. DNA for the CDR3: TGTGCCAGCAGCCCTCACAGGGAGAGCTCTGGAAACACCATATATTTT. It translates to CASSPHRESSGNTIYF.

The genes are TRBV7-6 and TRBJ2-5; TRBD1 agrees at 8 bases. Per the germline V gene, CDR1 is SGHVS and CDR2 is FNYEAQ. V lost 1 base to trimming and J lost 5 bases; unmatched junction nucleotides: 9. The CDR3 covers 16 residues. CDR3 loop: CASSLDLPGGWETQYF. CDR3 bases: TGTGCCAGCAGCTTAGACCTGCCAGGGGGCTGGGAGACCCAGTACTTC.

The chain has TRBV7-7 and TRBJ2-3; D is possibly TRBD1 (6 bases). V shed 5 bases and J shed 5 bases, with 11 bases lying between them. The CDR3 is 13 amino acids. Per the germline V gene, CDR1 is SSHAT and CDR2 is FNYEAQ (reference sequence). CDR3 DNA: TGTGCCAGCAGCCGGCGAGGGGGAGATACGCAGTATTTT. Residues: CASSRRGGDTQYF. The full variable domain, in which reference TRBV7-7 and TRBJ2-3 provide the parts outside the CDR3, is GAGVSQSPRYKVTKRGQDVTLRCDPISSHATLYWYQQALGQGPEFLTYFNYEAQPDKSGLPSDRFSAERPEGSISTLTIQRTEQRDSAMYRCASSRRGGDTQYFGPGTRLTVL.

In its sample, this clone was seen a few times. The gene calls are TRBV7-3 and TRBJ2-7, with D possibly TRBD2 on 6 matching bases. Germline CDR1 SGHTA, CDR2 FQGTGA. V was shortened by 5 bases and J by 3 bases, with 11 bases between the two germline ends. This CDR3 is 13 amino acids long. CDR3 sequence (DNA): TGTGCCAGCAGCGCCTCCGGGGGCTACGAGCAGTACTTC. Translated, it gives CASSASGGYEQYF.

V is TRBV7-2 and J is TRBJ2-1, with 10 bases that match TRBD2. Losses at the gene ends were 5 bases for V and 7 bases for J; bases not matched to a gene: 17. CDR1 is SGHTA and CDR2 is FQGNSA in the germline V gene. This CDR3 has 18 residues. The CDR3 bases are TGTGCCAGCAGCCTCCGAAGGAGCGGGGGGGTAAATAGGAATGAGCAGTTCTTC. Amino acid sequence: CASSLRRSGGVNRNEQFF.

V usage is TRBV7-3 and J usage is TRBJ2-1, with 8 bases that match TRBD1. The CDR3 is made up of 13 amino acids. Trimming removed 2 bases from V and 8 bases from J; junction bases left unmatched: 2. Germline loops: CDR1 SGHTA, CDR2 FQGTGA. The CDR3, as DNA: TGTGCCAGCAGCTTAGACAGGGGCGATGAGCAGTTCTTC. This sequence encodes CASSLDRGDEQFF. The full variable domain, rest sourced from reference TRBV7-3 and TRBJ2-1, is GAGVSQTPSNKVTEKGKYVELRCDPISGHTALYWYRQSLGQGPEFLIYFQGTGAADDSGLPNDRFFAVRPEGSVSTLKIQRTERGDSAVYLCASSLDRGDEQFFGPGTRLTVL.

The V and J genes are TRBV5-1 and TRBJ2-1; a weak D match, TRBD2 (5 bases). CDR1 SGHRS and CDR2 YFSETQ come from the germline V gene. CDR3 size: 14 residues. V lost 0 bases and J lost 7, with 11 bases in between. The CDR3 coding sequence is TGCGCCAGCAGCTTGGATCAGCCGGGGAATGAGCAGTTCTTC. This encodes CASSLDQPGNEQFF.

In this sample, this clone turned up once. The rearrangement uses TRBV19 and TRBJ1-4, with 7 bases matching TRBD1. Germline V CDR1 and CDR2: LNHDA, SQIVND (reference sequence). Trimming at V came to 5 bases and at J to 4 bases, leaving 10 bases not matched to a gene. CDR3 length: 16 residues. The CDR3 is CASSSRTGTVNEKLFF. In nucleotides, the CDR3 is TGTGCCAGTAGTTCCCGGACAGGCACGGTTAATGAAAAACTGTTTTTT.

The chain is built from TRBV6-5 and TRBJ2-1, with TRBD2 matching 7 bases. CDR1 and CDR2 (germline): MNHEY, SVGAGI. CDR3 size: 15 residues. Germline trimming cut 6 bases from V and 2 bases from J; bases unmatched to any gene: 7. DNA for the CDR3: TGTGCCAGCAGCCCTCGGGCGGGAGCCTACAATGAGCAGTTCTTC. It is translated as CASSPRAGAYNEQFF.

The DNA for the CDR3 is TGTGCCAGCAGCCGGACTAGCGGCTCCTACGAGCAGTACTTC. Translation: CASSRTSGSYEQYF. The rearrangement links TRBV5-4 to TRBJ2-7; 10 bases are shared with TRBD2. The germline CDR1 and CDR2 sequences are SGHNT and YYREEE (reference sequence). Losses at the gene ends were 4 bases for V and 0 bases for J; bases not matched to a gene: 1. The CDR3 totals 14 residues.

The V gene is TRBV13, the J gene TRBJ2-2; D possibly corresponds to TRBD2 (6 bases). CDR1 is PRHDT and CDR2 is FYEKMQ in the germline V gene (reference sequence). The CDR3 runs to 14 residues. V was clipped by 1 base and J by 7 bases, with 10 bases between them. In DNA, the CDR3 is TGTGCCAGCAGCTTAGCGGGGGTGATCGGGGAGCTGTTTTTT. It encodes CASSLAGVIGELFF.

The chain joins TRBV19 to TRBJ1-2, with a possible D match to TRBD1 (5 bases). Per the germline V gene, CDR1 is LNHDA and CDR2 is SQIVND (reference sequence). This CDR3 spans 13 amino acids. V lost 9 bases, J lost 8 bases, and 19 bases lay in between. CDR3 sequence reads: CASWVGGVGGYTF. Here the CDR3 DNA reads TGTGCCAGCTGGGTAGGAGGGGTTGGCGGCTACACCTTC.

The V call is TRBV2, the J call TRBJ1-5; tentatively, D is TRBD1 (5 bases). Per germline, CDR1 SNHLY and CDR2 FYNNEI. V lost 4 bases, J lost 6 bases, and 10 bases lay in between. CDR3 length: 13 residues. The CDR3 DNA sequence: TGTGCCAGCAGTGGGGAACAGGCTCAGCCCCAGCATTTT. This encodes CASSGEQAQPQHF.

This chain connects TRBV15 to TRBJ2-3, with TRBD2 matching over 11 bases. Germline V gene sequence: CDR1 LNHNV, CDR2 YYDKDF (reference sequence). The CDR3 consists of 19 residues. V dropped 0 bases and J dropped 1; count of bases not matched to a gene: 9. The CDR3 bases are TGTGCCACCAGCAGAGATTTTCTAGCGGGGGGCAGGGGCACAGATACGCAGTATTTT. It translates to CATSRDFLAGGRGTDTQYF.

The CDR3 DNA follows: TGTGCCAGTATTTCAAGCGGGGGGGCCGCCGGGGAGCTGTTTTTT. Translating it yields CASISSGGAAGELFF. This chain links TRBV19 with TRBJ2-2, with 10 bases that match TRBD2. Trimming removed 7 bases from V and 6 bases from J; junction bases left unmatched: 8. Germline V CDR1 and CDR2: LNHDA, SQIVND (reference sequence). CDR3 length equals 15 residues. The full variable domain, in which reference TRBV19 and TRBJ2-2 provide the parts outside the CDR3, is DGGITQSPKYLFRKEGQNVTLSCEQNLNHDAMYWYRQDPGQGLRLIYYSQIVNDFQKGDIAEGYSVSREKKESFPLTVTSAQKNPTAFYLCASISSGGAAGELFFGEGSRLTVL.

The gene calls are TRBV7-9 and TRBJ1-2; 9 bases are a match to TRBD1. This CDR3 is 15 amino acids long. V dropped 2 bases and J dropped 4; count of bases not matched to a gene: 5. Germline V lookup: CDR1 SEHNR, CDR2 FQNEAQ (reference sequence). CDR3 sequence reads: CASSLTGGMFYGYTF. The DNA of the CDR3 is TGTGCCAGCAGCTTAACAGGGGGCATGTTCTATGGCTACACCTTC.

With respect to this clone: A read error may produce the germline difference seen at one junction end. Other nucleotide sequences from this sample produce the same CDR3. This chain links TRBV15 with TRBJ2-2, with 7 bases that match TRBD1. Germline V lookup: CDR1 LNHNV, CDR2 YYDKDF (reference sequence). The CDR3 totals 16 residues. The CDR3 is CATSRERGQGTGELFF. CDR3 DNA: TGCGCCACCAGCAGAGAGAGGGGGCAGGGTACCGGGGAGCTGTTTTTT.